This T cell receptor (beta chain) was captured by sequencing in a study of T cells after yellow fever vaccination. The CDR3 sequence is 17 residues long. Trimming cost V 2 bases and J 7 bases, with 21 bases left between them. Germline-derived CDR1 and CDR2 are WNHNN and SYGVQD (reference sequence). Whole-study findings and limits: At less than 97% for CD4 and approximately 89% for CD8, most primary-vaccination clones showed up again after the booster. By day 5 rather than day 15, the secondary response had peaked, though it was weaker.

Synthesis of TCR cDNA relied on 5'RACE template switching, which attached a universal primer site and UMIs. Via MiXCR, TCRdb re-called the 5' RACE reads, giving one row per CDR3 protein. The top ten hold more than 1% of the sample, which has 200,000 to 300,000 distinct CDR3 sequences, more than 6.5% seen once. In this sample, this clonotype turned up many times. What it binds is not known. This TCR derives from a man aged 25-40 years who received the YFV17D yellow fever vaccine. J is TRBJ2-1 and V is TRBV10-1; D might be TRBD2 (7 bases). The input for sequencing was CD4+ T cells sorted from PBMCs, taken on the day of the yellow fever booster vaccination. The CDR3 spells CASSEPRGPGRLNEQFF. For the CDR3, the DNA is TGCGCCAGCAGTGAGCCCAGGGGCCCCGGGAGGTTAAATGAGCAGTTCTTC.